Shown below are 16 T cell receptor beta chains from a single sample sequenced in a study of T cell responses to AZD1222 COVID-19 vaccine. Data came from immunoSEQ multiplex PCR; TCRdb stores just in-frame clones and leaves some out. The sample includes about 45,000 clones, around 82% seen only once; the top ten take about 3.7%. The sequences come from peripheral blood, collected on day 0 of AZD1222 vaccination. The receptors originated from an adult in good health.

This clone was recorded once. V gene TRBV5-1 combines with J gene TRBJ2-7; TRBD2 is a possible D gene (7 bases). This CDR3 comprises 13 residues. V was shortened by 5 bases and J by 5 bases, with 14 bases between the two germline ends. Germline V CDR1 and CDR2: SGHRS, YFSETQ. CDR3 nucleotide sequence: TGCGCCAGCAGAAATACAGGGAGGGACGAGCAGTACTTC. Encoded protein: CASRNTGRDEQYF.

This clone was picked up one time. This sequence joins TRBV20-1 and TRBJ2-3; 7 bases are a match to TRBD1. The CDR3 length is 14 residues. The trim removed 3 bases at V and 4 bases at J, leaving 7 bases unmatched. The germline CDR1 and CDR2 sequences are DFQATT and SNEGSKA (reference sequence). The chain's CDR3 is CSASEGADSDTQYF. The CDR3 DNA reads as TGCAGTGCTAGTGAGGGGGCGGACTCAGATACGCAGTATTTT.

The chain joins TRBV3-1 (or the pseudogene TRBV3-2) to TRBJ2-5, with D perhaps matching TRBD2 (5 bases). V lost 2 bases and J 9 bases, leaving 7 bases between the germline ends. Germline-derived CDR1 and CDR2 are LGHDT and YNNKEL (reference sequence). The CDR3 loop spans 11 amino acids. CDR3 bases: TGTGCCAGCAGCCAATTGAGGGCCCAGTACTTC. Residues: CASSQLRAQYF.

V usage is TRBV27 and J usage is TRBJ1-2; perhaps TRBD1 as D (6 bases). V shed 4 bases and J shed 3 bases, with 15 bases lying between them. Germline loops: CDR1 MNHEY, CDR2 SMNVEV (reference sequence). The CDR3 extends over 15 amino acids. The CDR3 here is CASSSAGEGDYGYTF. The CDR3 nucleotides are TGTGCCAGCAGTTCCGCAGGGGAGGGGGACTATGGCTACACCTTC.

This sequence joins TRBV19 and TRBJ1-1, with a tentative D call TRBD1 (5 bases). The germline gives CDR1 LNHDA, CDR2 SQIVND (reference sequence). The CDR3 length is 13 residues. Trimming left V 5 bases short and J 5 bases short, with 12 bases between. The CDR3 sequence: CASSQRRGTEAFF. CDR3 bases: TGTGCCAGTAGTCAGAGGAGGGGTACTGAAGCTTTCTTT.

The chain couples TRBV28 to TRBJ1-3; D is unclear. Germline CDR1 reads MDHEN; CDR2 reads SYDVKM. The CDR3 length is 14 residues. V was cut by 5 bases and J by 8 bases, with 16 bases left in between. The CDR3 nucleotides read TGTGCCAGCAGTCCCCAGAACGAACGGGACACCATATATTTT. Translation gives CASSPQNERDTIYF.

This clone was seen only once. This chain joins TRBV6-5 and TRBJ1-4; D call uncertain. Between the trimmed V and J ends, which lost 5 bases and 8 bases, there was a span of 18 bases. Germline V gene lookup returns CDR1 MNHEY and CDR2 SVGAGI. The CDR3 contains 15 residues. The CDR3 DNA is TGTGCCAGCAGTCTACGGACGGCACCCCGAGAAAAACTGTTTTTT. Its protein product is CASSLRTAPREKLFF.

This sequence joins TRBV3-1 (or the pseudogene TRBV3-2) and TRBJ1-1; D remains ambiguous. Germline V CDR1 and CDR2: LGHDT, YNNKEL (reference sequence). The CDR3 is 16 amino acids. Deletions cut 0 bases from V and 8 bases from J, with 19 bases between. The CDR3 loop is CASSQDFRRRSSEAFF. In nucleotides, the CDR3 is TGTGCCAGCAGCCAAGATTTCCGGCGGAGGTCATCAGAAGCTTTCTTT.

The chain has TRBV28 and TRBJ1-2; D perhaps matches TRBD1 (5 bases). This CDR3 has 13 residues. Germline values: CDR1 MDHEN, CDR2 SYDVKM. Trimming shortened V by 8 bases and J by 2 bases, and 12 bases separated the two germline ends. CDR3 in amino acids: CASGRGTNYGYTF. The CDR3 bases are TGTGCCAGCGGCCGGGGGACGAACTATGGCTACACCTTC.

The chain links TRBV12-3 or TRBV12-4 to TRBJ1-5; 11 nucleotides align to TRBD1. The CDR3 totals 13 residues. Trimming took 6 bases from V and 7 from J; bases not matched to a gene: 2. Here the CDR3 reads CASRGQGAQPQHF. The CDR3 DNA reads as TGTGCCAGCAGAGGACAGGGGGCGCAGCCCCAGCATTTT.

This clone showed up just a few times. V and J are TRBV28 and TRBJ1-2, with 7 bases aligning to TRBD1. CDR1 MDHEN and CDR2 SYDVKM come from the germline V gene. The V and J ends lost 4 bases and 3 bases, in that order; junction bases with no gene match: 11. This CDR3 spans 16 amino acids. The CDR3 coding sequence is TGTGCCAGCAGTTCGGACAGGCGTCCGGAAGACTATGGCTACACCTTC. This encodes CASSSDRRPEDYGYTF.

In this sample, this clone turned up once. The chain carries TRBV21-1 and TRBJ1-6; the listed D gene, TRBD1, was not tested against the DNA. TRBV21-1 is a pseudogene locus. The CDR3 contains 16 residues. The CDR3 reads CASSMKDRGYNSPLHF. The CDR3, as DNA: TGTGCCAGCAGCATGAAGGACAGGGGGTATAATTCACCCCTCCACTTT.

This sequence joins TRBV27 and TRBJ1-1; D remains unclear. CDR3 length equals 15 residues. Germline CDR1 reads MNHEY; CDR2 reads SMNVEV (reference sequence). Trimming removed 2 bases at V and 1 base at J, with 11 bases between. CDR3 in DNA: TGTGCCAGCAGTTTAAACTGGCAGACGAACACTGAAGCTTTCTTT. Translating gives CASSLNWQTNTEAFF.

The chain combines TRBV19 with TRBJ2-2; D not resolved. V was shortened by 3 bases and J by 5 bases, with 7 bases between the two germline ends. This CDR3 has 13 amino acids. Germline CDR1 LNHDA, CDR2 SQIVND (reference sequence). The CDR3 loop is CASSIWGTGELFF. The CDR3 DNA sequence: TGTGCCAGTAGTATTTGGGGTACCGGGGAGCTGTTTTTT.

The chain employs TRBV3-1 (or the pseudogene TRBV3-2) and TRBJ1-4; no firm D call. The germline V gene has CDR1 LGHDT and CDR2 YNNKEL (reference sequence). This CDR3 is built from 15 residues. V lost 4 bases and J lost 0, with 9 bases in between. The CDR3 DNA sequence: TGTGCCAGCAGCCCCAGACCAGCAACTAATGAAAAACTGTTTTTT. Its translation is CASSPRPATNEKLFF.

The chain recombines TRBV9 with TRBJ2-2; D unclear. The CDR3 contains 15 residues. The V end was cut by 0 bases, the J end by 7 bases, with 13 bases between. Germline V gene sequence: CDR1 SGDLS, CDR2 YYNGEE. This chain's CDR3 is CASSVGALQGGELFF. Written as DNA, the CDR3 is TGTGCCAGCAGCGTAGGGGCCCTCCAAGGCGGGGAGCTGTTTTTT.